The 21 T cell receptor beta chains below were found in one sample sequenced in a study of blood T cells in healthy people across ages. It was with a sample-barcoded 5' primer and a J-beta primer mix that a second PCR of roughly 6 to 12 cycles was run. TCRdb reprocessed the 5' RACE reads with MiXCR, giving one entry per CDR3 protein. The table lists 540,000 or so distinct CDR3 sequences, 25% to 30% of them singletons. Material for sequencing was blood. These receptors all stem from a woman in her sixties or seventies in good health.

CDR3 amino acids: CASSLGRGDLYEQYF. CDR3 DNA: TGTGCCAGCAGCTTAGGGCGGGGAGACCTATACGAGCAGTACTTC. The chain is built from TRBV7-2 and TRBJ2-7, with D tentatively TRBD2 (6 bases). V was trimmed by 1 base and J by 4 bases, leaving 14 bases between them. This CDR3 has 15 residues. Germline V gene sequence: CDR1 SGHTA, CDR2 FQGNSA.

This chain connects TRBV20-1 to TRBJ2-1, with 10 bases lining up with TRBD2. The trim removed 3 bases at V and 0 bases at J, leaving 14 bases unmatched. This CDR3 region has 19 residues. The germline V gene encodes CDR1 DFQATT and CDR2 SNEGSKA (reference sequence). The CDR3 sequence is CSASRLAGRMISSYNEQFF. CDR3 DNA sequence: TGCAGTGCTAGCCGACTAGCGGGTCGCATGATTAGCTCCTACAATGAGCAGTTCTTC.

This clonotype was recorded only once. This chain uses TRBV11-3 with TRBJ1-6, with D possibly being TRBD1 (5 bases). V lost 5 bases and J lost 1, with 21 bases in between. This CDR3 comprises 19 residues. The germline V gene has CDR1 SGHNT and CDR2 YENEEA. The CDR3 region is CASSKEGTFSGSYNSPLHF. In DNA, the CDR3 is TGTGCCAGCAGCAAGGAGGGGACTTTTAGTGGGTCCTATAATTCACCCCTCCACTTT. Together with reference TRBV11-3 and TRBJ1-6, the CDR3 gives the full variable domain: EAGVVQSPRYKIIEKKQPVAFWCNPISGHNTLYWYLQNLGQGPELLIRYENEEAVDDSQLPKDRFSAERLKGVDSTLKIQPAELGDSAVYLCASSKEGTFSGSYNSPLHFGNGTRLTVT.

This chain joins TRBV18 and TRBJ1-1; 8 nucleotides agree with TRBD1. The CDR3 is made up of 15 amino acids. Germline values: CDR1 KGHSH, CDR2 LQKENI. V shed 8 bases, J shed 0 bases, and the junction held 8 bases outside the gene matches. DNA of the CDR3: TGTGCCAGCGTACAGGGGGGTTCCATGAACACTGAAGCTTTCTTT. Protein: CASVQGGSMNTEAFF.

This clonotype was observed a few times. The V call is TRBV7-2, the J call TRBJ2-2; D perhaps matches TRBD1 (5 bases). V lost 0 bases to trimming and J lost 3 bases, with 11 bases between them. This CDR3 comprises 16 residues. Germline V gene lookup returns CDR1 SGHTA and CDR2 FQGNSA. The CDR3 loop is CASSLAGEGYTGELFF. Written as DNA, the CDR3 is TGTGCCAGCAGCTTAGCAGGGGAAGGGTACACCGGGGAGCTGTTTTTT.

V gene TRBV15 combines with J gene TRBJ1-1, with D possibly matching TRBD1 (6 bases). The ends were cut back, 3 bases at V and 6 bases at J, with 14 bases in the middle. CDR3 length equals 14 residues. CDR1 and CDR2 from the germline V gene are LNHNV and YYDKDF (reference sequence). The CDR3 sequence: CATSSGQRPPEAFF. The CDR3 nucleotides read TGTGCCACCAGCAGCGGACAGCGACCGCCTGAAGCTTTCTTT.

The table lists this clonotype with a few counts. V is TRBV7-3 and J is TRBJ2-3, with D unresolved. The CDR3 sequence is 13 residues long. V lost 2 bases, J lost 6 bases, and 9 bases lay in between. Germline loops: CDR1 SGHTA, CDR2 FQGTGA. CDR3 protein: CASSLSRSDTQYF. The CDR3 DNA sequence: TGTGCCAGCAGCTTATCACGATCCGATACGCAGTATTTT.

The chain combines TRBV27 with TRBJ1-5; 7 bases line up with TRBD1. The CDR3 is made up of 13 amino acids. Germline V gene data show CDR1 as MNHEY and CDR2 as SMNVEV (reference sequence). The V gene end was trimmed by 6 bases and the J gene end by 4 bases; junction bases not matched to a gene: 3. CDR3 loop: CASRLQGNQPQHF. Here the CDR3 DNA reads TGTGCCAGCAGGCTACAGGGGAATCAGCCCCAGCATTTT.

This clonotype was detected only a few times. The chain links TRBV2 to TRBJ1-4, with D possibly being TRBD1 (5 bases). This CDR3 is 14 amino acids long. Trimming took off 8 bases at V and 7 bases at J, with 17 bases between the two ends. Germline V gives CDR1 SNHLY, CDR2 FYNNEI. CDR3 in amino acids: CASRVSQGGEKLFF. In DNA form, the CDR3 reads TGTGCCAGCCGAGTCAGTCAGGGTGGTGAAAAACTGTTTTTT.

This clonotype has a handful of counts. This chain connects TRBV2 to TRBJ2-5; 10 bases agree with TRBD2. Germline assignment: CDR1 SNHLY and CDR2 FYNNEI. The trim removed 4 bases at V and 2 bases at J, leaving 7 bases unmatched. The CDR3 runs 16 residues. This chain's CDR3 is CASSGLSGGAQETQYF. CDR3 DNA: TGTGCCAGCAGTGGATTGAGCGGGGGGGCACAAGAGACCCAGTACTTC.

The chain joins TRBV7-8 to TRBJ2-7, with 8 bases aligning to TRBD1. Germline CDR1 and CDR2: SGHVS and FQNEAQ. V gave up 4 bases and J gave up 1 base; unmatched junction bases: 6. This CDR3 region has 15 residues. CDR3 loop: CASSSQTGVSYEQYF. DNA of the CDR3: TGTGCCAGCAGCTCCCAGACAGGGGTATCCTACGAGCAGTACTTC.

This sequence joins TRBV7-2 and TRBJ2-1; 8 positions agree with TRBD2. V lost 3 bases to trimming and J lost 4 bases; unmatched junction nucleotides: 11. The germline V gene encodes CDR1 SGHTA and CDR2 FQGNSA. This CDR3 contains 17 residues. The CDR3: CASSFHRGAGVYNEQFF. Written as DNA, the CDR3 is TGTGCCAGCAGCTTCCATCGTGGAGCGGGGGTATACAATGAGCAGTTCTTC.

The CDR3 bases are TGTGCCAGCAGCTCTGGGACAGGGAAAGCTGGTGGCTACACCTTC. It encodes CASSSGTGKAGGYTF. The chain uses TRBV7-2 and TRBJ1-2, with 9 bases aligning to TRBD1. The germline V gene has CDR1 SGHTA and CDR2 FQGNSA. The CDR3 has 15 amino acids. The J segment lost 7 bases and the V segment lost 4 bases, leaving 10 bases of the junction unmatched.

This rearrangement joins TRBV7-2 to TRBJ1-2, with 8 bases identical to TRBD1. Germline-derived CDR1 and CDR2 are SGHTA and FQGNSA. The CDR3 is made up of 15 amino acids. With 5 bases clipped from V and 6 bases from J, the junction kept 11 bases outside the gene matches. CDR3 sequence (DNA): TGTGCCAGCAGCCCAGCAGGGGGCGCGGGCAATGGCTACACCTTC. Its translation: CASSPAGGAGNGYTF.

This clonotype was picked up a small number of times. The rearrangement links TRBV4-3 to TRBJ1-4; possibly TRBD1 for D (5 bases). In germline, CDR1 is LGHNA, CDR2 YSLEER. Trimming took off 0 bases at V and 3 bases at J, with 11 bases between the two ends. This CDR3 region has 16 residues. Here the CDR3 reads CASSQDRRGSNEKLFF. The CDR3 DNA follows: TGCGCCAGCAGCCAAGATCGAAGGGGATCTAATGAAAAACTGTTTTTT.

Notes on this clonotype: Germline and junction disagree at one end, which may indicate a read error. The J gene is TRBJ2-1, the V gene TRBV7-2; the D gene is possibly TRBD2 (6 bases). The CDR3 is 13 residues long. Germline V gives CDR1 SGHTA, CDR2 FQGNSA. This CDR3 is CASSVAVLNEQFF. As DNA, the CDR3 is TGTGCCAGCAGCGTAGCGGTCCTCAATGAGCAGTTCTTC.

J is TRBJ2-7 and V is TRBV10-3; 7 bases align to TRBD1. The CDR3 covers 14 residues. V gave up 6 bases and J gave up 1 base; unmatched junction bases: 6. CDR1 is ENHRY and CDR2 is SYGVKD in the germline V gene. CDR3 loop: CAISEKGQSYEQYF. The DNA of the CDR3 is TGTGCCATCAGCGAAAAGGGACAGTCCTACGAGCAGTACTTC.

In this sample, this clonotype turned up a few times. The CDR3 region is CASSYSWGLRGNEQFF. CDR3 nucleotide sequence: TGTGCCAGCAGTTACTCTTGGGGGCTCCGAGGGAATGAGCAGTTCTTC. The chain has TRBV6-8 and TRBJ2-1; TRBD1 might be the D (6 bases). This CDR3 comprises 16 residues. Trimming left V 0 bases short and J 7 bases short, with 16 bases between. Germline loops: CDR1 MNHGY, CDR2 SAAAGT.

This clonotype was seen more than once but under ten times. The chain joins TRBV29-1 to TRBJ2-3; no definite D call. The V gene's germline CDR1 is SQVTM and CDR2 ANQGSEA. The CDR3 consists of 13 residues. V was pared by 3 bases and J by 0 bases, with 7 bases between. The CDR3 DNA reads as TGCAGCGTTGACAAACCTAGCACAGATACGCAGTATTTT. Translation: CSVDKPSTDTQYF.

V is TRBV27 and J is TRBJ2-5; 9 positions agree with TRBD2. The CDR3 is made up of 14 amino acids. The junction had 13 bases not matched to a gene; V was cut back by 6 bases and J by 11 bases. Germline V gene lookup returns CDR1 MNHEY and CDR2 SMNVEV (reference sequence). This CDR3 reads CASRRASGATTQYF. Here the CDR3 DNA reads TGTGCCAGCAGGAGGGCTAGCGGGGCGACTACTCAGTACTTC.

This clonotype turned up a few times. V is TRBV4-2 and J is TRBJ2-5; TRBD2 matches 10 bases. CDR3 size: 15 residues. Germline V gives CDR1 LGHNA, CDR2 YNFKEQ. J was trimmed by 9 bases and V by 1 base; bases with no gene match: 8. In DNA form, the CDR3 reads TGTGCCAGCAGCCAAGTAGCGGGGGGAGGGGAGGCCCAGTACTTC. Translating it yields CASSQVAGGGEAQYF.